Below are 27 T cell receptor beta chains sequenced from a single sample in a study of T cell repertoires in aging, cancer and after chemotherapy. TCR beta rearrangements were amplified from peripheral blood genomic DNA. TRB rearrangements spanning V, D and J were amplified using mixed TRB-A/B primers. Using its own MiXCR run on the multiplex PCR reads, TCRdb lists one record per CDR3 protein. Among some 2,300 distinct CDR3 sequences listed, roughly 24% were seen once. Sequencing input: blood. The receptors originated from a human donor with a solid tumor.

This clonotype is categorized as large. The J gene is TRBJ1-1, the V gene TRBV29-1, with no clear D. Trimming left V 0 bases short and J 3 bases short, with 8 bases between. This CDR3 is 13 amino acids long. Germline loops: CDR1 SQVTM, CDR2 ANQGSEA. CDR3 loop: CSVEDTHYTEAFF. The DNA of the CDR3 is TGCAGCGTTGAAGACACCCACTACACTGAAGCTTTCTTT.

The chain has TRBV7-9 and TRBJ2-2; D uncertain. Between the trimmed V and J ends, which lost 5 bases and 3 bases, there was a span of 13 bases. This CDR3 spans 15 amino acids. CDR1 SEHNR and CDR2 FQNEAQ come from the germline V gene (reference sequence). CDR3 protein: CASSPQAWDTGELFF. For the CDR3, the DNA is TGTGCCAGCAGCCCGCAGGCTTGGGACACCGGGGAGCTGTTTTTT.

The chain combines TRBV27 with TRBJ1-4; 11 positions match TRBD1. The germline CDR1 and CDR2 sequences are MNHEY and SMNVEV (reference sequence). V was clipped by 0 bases and J by 8 bases; unmatched bases: 11. The CDR3 totals 18 residues. CDR3 in DNA: TGTGCCAGCAGTTTATCACCGACGGGGACAGGGGGGACCGAAAAACTGTTTTTT. This gives the protein CASSLSPTGTGGTEKLFF. The variable domain in full, with the rest retrieved from reference TRBV27 and TRBJ1-4, is EAQVTQNPRYLITVTGKKLTVTCSQNMNHEYMSWYRQDPGLGLRQIYYSMNVEVTDKGDVPEGYKVSRKEKRNFPLILESPSPNQTSLYFCASSLSPTGTGGTEKLFFGSGTQLSVL.

This clonotype rates as medium-sized (0.01 to 0.1%). The J gene is TRBJ2-4, the V gene TRBV10-2, with 7 nucleotides matching TRBD1. The CDR3 runs to 14 residues. CDR1 and CDR2 from the germline V gene are WSHSY and SAAADI. The trim removed 4 bases at V and 9 bases at J, leaving 9 bases unmatched. The CDR3 protein is CASSADRVVGIQYF. CDR3 nucleotides: TGCGCCAGCAGTGCAGACAGGGTGGTGGGCATTCAGTACTTC.

This clonotype has only a few counts. The chain joins TRBV10-2 to TRBJ2-5; D not resolved. The CDR3 spans 13 residues. Trimming removed 5 bases at V and 2 bases at J, with 9 bases between. Germline lookup yields CDR1 WSHSY and CDR2 SAAADI. CDR3 protein: CASSLRLQETQYF. DNA of the CDR3: TGCGCCAGCAGTTTGAGACTTCAAGAGACCCAGTACTTC.

In its sample, this clonotype is medium-sized. The chain uses TRBV6-5 and TRBJ1-3; 7 bases are shared with TRBD1. Germline V gene sequence: CDR1 MNHEY, CDR2 SVGAGI. With 6 bases clipped from V and 7 bases from J, the junction kept 12 bases outside the gene matches. This CDR3 region has 15 residues. CDR3 nucleotides: TGTGCCAGCAGATACCGGGACAGTCATAGGAACACCATATATTTT. This encodes CASRYRDSHRNTIYF.

In this sample, this clonotype turned up a few times. The chain employs TRBV7-9 and TRBJ2-1; 7 bases align to TRBD2. The length of the CDR3 is 14 residues. Trimming removed 5 bases from V and 10 bases from J; junction bases left unmatched: 11. The germline gives CDR1 SEHNR, CDR2 FQNEAQ (reference sequence). CDR3 residues: CASSTPGSGLEQFF. CDR3 DNA: TGTGCCAGCAGCACCCCGGGTAGCGGGCTGGAGCAGTTCTTC.

This chain joins TRBV2 and TRBJ2-3; D may be TRBD1 (6 bases). The CDR3 totals 14 residues. The germline gives CDR1 SNHLY, CDR2 FYNNEI. Trimming pared 5 bases from V and 1 base from J, leaving 10 bases between. Here the CDR3 reads CASSTGSGTDTQYF. CDR3 nucleotide sequence: TGTGCCAGCAGTACAGGGTCCGGCACAGATACGCAGTATTTT.

This clonotype is termed medium-sized. The chain is built from TRBV6-1 and TRBJ2-1; TRBD2 matches at 11 bases. The CDR3 runs to 16 residues. V was pared by 4 bases and J by 0 bases, with 2 bases of the junction left unmatched. Germline loops: CDR1 MNHNS, CDR2 SASEGT. The CDR3 loop reads CASSGGLAVSYNEQFF. The DNA for the CDR3 is TGTGCCAGCAGTGGGGGACTAGCGGTCTCCTACAATGAGCAGTTCTTC.

The CDR3, as DNA: TGTGCCAGCAACAAACAGGTGTCGTCGGGGGGCTACACCTTC. This sequence encodes CASNKQVSSGGYTF. V usage is TRBV6-1 and J usage is TRBJ1-2; perhaps TRBD1 as D (5 bases). From germline, CDR1 is MNHNS and CDR2 SASEGT. The CDR3 consists of 14 residues. V was pared by 7 bases and J by 8 bases, with 20 bases between.

This clonotype has just a few counts. The chain uses TRBV5-4 and TRBJ2-7, with TRBD1 matching over 9 bases. The trim removed 4 bases at V and 5 bases at J, leaving 7 bases unmatched. The germline V gene encodes CDR1 SGHNT and CDR2 YYREEE (reference sequence). The CDR3 spans 14 residues. DNA of the CDR3: TGTGCCAGCAGCCCTAGGACAGGGGAGAACGAGCAGTACTTC. This translates into CASSPRTGENEQYF.

Within the sample, this clonotype is large. The CDR3 spells CAWAAGTTGDTQYF. CDR3 bases: TGTGCCTGGGCGGCCGGGACCACAGGCGATACGCAGTATTTT. The chain couples TRBV30 to TRBJ2-3; the D gene could be TRBD1 or TRBD2 (5 bases each). V was trimmed by 5 bases and J by 6 bases, leaving 18 bases between them. This CDR3 contains 14 residues. Per the germline V gene, CDR1 is GTSNPN and CDR2 is SVGIG (reference sequence).

Comments on this clonotype: An end of the junction differs from the germline gene, which may be a read error. The V and J genes are TRBV20-1 and TRBJ1-1; TRBD1 aligns across 7 bases. Looked up from germline, CDR1 is DFQATT and CDR2 is SNEGSKA (reference sequence). This CDR3 comprises 15 residues. DNA for the CDR3: TGCAGTGCTGGAGACCCAGGGGGTGGGGACACTGAAGCTTTCTTT. It translates to CSAGDPGGGDTEAFF.

About this clonotype: A much larger clone differs from this one at a single base, so this may be a read error. The chain is built from TRBV6-1 and TRBJ2-1; D assignment may be TRBD1 or TRBD2 (5 bases each). The CDR3 contains 15 residues. In germline, CDR1 is MNHNS, CDR2 SASEGT. DNA for the CDR3: TGTGCCAGCAACGATATCGGGACCCAATACAATAAGCAGTTCTTC. Amino acid sequence: CASNDIGTQYNKQFF.

Turning to this clonotype: No conserved phenylalanine or tryptophan is present at the end of the CDR3, so a read error is the likely explanation. The chain has TRBV6-1 and TRBJ1-1; D not resolved. CDR1 MNHNS and CDR2 SASEGT come from the germline V gene. The germline V and J ends were trimmed by 6 bases and 4 bases, with 12 bases remaining between them. CDR3 length equals 13 residues. The CDR3 protein is CASSPREGTEAFL. The DNA for the CDR3 is TGTGCCAGCAGCCCCCGAGAGGGCACTGAAGCTTTCCTT.

The rearrangement uses TRBV6-1 and TRBJ1-5; a possible D gene is TRBD1 (5 bases). CDR3 length equals 14 residues. Germline CDR1 and CDR2: MNHNS and SASEGT. V shed 1 base and J shed 7 bases, with 11 bases lying between them. The CDR3 region has the DNA TGTGCCAGCAGTGAAGAGGGGCTTGGGCAGCCCCAGCATTTT. Its protein product is CASSEEGLGQPQHF.

This clonotype counts as medium-sized. The rearrangement uses TRBV7-2 and TRBJ1-4, with 8 positions matching TRBD1. Germline V gene lookup returns CDR1 SGHTA and CDR2 FQGNSA. This CDR3 has 14 amino acids. V lost 5 bases and J lost 8; bases outside the gene matches: 7. The CDR3 is CASSPGTGQEKLFF. DNA for the CDR3: TGTGCCAGCAGCCCCGGGACAGGACAAGAAAAACTGTTTTTT.

Sample share makes this clonotype medium-sized. The chain couples TRBV7-9 to TRBJ2-3, with a possible D match to TRBD1 (6 bases). Trimming stripped 4 bases from V and 1 base from J, with 6 bases between. The CDR3 runs to 13 residues. CDR1 and CDR2 from the germline V gene are SEHNR and FQNEAQ (reference sequence). Here the CDR3 reads CASSSGGTDTQYF. The CDR3 DNA is TGTGCCAGCAGCTCAGGGGGCACAGATACGCAGTATTTT.

V gene TRBV6-1 combines with J gene TRBJ1-1; 8 positions agree with TRBD1. This CDR3 is 15 amino acids long. CDR1 is MNHNS, CDR2 SASEGT, per germline. The V segment lost 5 bases and the J segment 4 bases; nucleotides outside the gene matches: 9. CDR3 region: CASSLNQGALTEAFF. The CDR3 DNA sequence: TGTGCCAGCAGTCTGAACCAGGGGGCCCTCACTGAAGCTTTCTTT.

The V and J genes are TRBV9 and TRBJ1-2, with TRBD1 matching 9 bases. After removal of 3 bases from V and 8 bases from J, the junction contained 11 bases not matched to a gene. Germline CDR1 SGDLS, CDR2 YYNGEE. The CDR3 is 15 amino acids. Written as DNA, the CDR3 is TGTGCCAGCAGCGAGGGACAGGGTTTGGTAGTCGGCTACACCTTC. Its protein is CASSEGQGLVVGYTF.

This clonotype was observed a handful of times. The chain uses TRBV7-9 and TRBJ2-5; 8 bases are shared with TRBD2. CDR1 and CDR2 from the germline V gene are SEHNR and FQNEAQ (reference sequence). V dropped 8 bases and J dropped 4; count of bases not matched to a gene: 9. The length of the CDR3 is 14 residues. As DNA, the CDR3 is TGTGCCAGCCTAGGGACTAGGGGCCGAGAGACCCAGTACTTC. Protein product: CASLGTRGRETQYF.

This sequence joins TRBV15 and TRBJ1-2, with 7 bases matching TRBD1. The V and J ends lost 0 bases and 4 bases, in that order; junction bases with no gene match: 11. The CDR3 runs 17 residues. Germline CDR1 reads LNHNV; CDR2 reads YYDKDF (reference sequence). The CDR3 region is CATSRDGKGAAAYGYTF. CDR3 coding DNA: TGTGCCACCAGCAGAGATGGGAAGGGGGCCGCCGCCTATGGCTACACCTTC. The full variable domain, rest sourced from reference TRBV15 and TRBJ1-2, is DAMVIQNPRYQVTQFGKPVTLSCSQTLNHNVMYWYQQKSSQAPKLLFHYYDKDFNNEADTPDNFQSRRPNTSFCFLDIRSPGLGDTAMYLCATSRDGKGAAAYGYTFGSGTRLTVV.

The chain recombines TRBV27 with TRBJ1-6; D call uncertain. The V end lost 1 base, the J end lost 14 bases, and 15 bases lay between the germline ends. The CDR3 covers 14 residues. Germline loops: CDR1 MNHEY, CDR2 SMNVEV (reference sequence). The CDR3 DNA reads TGTGCCAGCAGTTTATTAAGGCCGGGGTTAGCCCTCCACTTT. It yields the protein CASSLLRPGLALHF.

This clonotype is termed medium-sized (0.01 to 0.1%). This chain links TRBV19 with TRBJ1-1, with no clear D. This CDR3 comprises 12 residues. The V gene lost 5 bases and the J gene lost 2 bases, with 6 bases spanning the gap. Germline CDR1 is LNHDA and CDR2 is SQIVND (reference sequence). The CDR3 nucleotides read TGTGCCAGTAGTTTCGGTAACACTGAAGCTTTCTTT. Protein product: CASSFGNTEAFF.

The rearrangement links TRBV13 to TRBJ2-1; 10 nucleotides match TRBD2. From germline, CDR1 is PRHDT and CDR2 FYEKMQ (reference sequence). CDR3 length equals 18 residues. Unmatched junction bases numbered 14, after V lost 1 base and J lost 8 bases. The CDR3 loop reads CASSLERTSGPVRDEQFF. In DNA, the CDR3 is TGTGCCAGCAGCTTAGAGAGGACTAGCGGCCCAGTTAGGGATGAGCAGTTCTTC.

The chain links TRBV20-1 to TRBJ1-5, with 7 nucleotides matching TRBD1. Germline V gene lookup returns CDR1 DFQATT and CDR2 SNEGSKA (reference sequence). The CDR3 sequence is 14 residues long. V dropped 4 bases and J dropped 4; count of bases not matched to a gene: 7. CDR3 DNA: TGCAGTGCTACTACCGGGACAGCAAATCAGCCCCAGCATTTT. It translates to CSATTGTANQPQHF.

This clonotype counts as medium-sized (0.01 to 0.1%). J is TRBJ2-3 and V is TRBV5-6, with D possibly TRBD1 on 6 matching bases. Germline-derived CDR1 and CDR2 are SGHDT and YYEEEE. The CDR3 sequence is 16 residues long. Trimming stripped 4 bases from V and 0 bases from J, with 15 bases between. The CDR3 loop is CASSLRGVSSTDTQYF. CDR3 in DNA: TGTGCCAGCAGCCTCAGGGGTGTCTCTAGCACAGATACGCAGTATTTT.